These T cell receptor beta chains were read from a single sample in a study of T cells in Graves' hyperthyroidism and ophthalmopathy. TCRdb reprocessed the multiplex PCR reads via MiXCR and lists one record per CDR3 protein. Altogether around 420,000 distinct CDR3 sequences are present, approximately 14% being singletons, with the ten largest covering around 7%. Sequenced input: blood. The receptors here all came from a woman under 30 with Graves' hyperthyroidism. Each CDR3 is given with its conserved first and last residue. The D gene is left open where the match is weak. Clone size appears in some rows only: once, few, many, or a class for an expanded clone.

TGCAGCGTTGATCATGGGGCCTACGAGCAGTACTTC	CSVDHGAYEQYF	TRBJ2-7	.	TRBV29-1	.
TGTGCCAGCAGTAGGGGACGGGACTATGGCTACACCTTC	CASSRGRDYGYTF	TRBJ1-2	.	TRBV28	many
TGTGCCAGCTCACCACCGGGGGGCCCAATGAACACTGAAGCTTTCTTT	CASSPPGGPMNTEAFF	TRBJ1-1	.	TRBV18	many
TGTGCCAGCAGTGAATCGGGCGCTCGTTACTCTGGAAACACCATATATTTT	CASSESGARYSGNTIYF	TRBJ1-3	.	TRBV6-1	.
TGTGCCAGCAGCCAAGGGAGCATCCCTAACTATGGCTACACCTTC	CASSQGSIPNYGYTF	TRBJ1-2	.	TRBV3-1	many
TGTGCCAGCAGCTTTCCTTCGGACGTCTACGAGCAGTACTTC	CASSFPSDVYEQYF	TRBJ2-7	.	TRBV5-6	.
TGTGCCAGCATGCCAGGGGGGGAGACCCAGTACTTC	CASMPGGETQYF	TRBJ2-5	.	TRBV12-3/TRBV12-4	many
TGTGCCAGCAGTGCATTTCTTGGGAATGAGCAGTTCTTC	CASSAFLGNEQFF	TRBJ2-1	.	TRBV6-1	many
TGCGCCAGCAGCTCCGGGACAGAAAGCTACGAGCAGTACTTC	CASSSGTESYEQYF	TRBJ2-7	TRBD1	TRBV5-1	many
TGTGCCAGCTCACTCTGGGTTTCCCACCTTACGCAGTATTTT	CASSLWVSHLTQYF	TRBJ2-3	.	TRBV18	.
TGTGCCAGCAGCGGAGAGGGCGACAGGGGATGGTACGAGCAGTACTTC	CASSGEGDRGWYEQYF	TRBJ2-7	TRBD1	TRBV7-8	few
TGTGCCAGAGGGAGGAAGAAAGAGACCCAGTACTTC	CARGRKKETQYF	TRBJ2-5	.	TRBV6-2/TRBV6-3	many
TGTGCCAGCAGTCGTATAGAGGAGCAGTTCTTC	CASSRIEEQFF	TRBJ2-1	.	TRBV12-3/TRBV12-4	many
TGTGCCAGCAGCCTCCCCGTTATGGGGCCACCCCACGAGCAGTACTTC	CASSLPVMGPPHEQYF	TRBJ2-7	.	TRBV5-5	many
TGCAGCGTTGCACGGGCAGCCTGGGGTGACACTGAAGCTTTCTTT	CSVARAAWGDTEAFF	TRBJ1-1	.	TRBV29-1	many
TGTGCTAGTGGTTTGAGGGGGGGCCGGTCCTACGAGCAGTACTTC	CASGLRGGRSYEQYF	TRBJ2-7	.	TRBV12-5	many
TGTGCCTGGGCCCGGGACACTAGCAATCAGCCCCAGCATTTT	CAWARDTSNQPQHF	TRBJ1-5	.	TRBV30	many
TGTGCCAGTAGCGACCAGGGTTTTGAAAAACTGTTTTTT	CASSDQGFEKLFF	TRBJ1-4	.	TRBV19	few
TGTGCCAGCAGTAGCGGCGCGAGCTCTGGGGCCAACGTCCTGACTTTC	CASSSGASSGANVLTF	TRBJ2-6	.	TRBV6-1	many
TGCGCCAGCAGCTCCGGGACTAGCGACTCCTACGAGCAGTACTTC	CASSSGTSDSYEQYF	TRBJ2-7	TRBD2	TRBV5-1	few
TGCAGTGCTAGCCGGGGATACCCTAGGAACACTGAAGCTTTCTTT	CSASRGYPRNTEAFF	TRBJ1-1	.	TRBV20-1	many
TGTGCCAGCAGCCAAGCCGGGACCAGCTTAAGTCATAAGCAGTTCTTC	CASSQAGTSLSHKQFF	TRBJ2-1	.	TRBV3-1	.
TGTGCCAGCAGCGTAGCTCGGGGAGGGGCCTACAATGAGCAGTTCTTC	CASSVARGGAYNEQFF	TRBJ2-1	TRBD2	TRBV9	.
TGTGCCAGCAGTGAAGCGATCGGCTACACCTTC	CASSEAIGYTF	TRBJ1-2	.	TRBV2	many
TGCAGTGCTAGAGAGACAGTCAATCAGCCCCAGCATTTT	CSARETVNQPQHF	TRBJ1-5	.	TRBV20-1	few
TGTGCCAGCAGCCAAGTCGGAAGGTGGACTAGCGGGAGGGACTGGAACACCGGGGAGCTGTTTTTT	CASSQVGRWTSGRDWNTGELFF	TRBJ2-2	TRBD2	TRBV14	few
TGCGCCAGCCGTCGCCGGGACGGAGATGAGCAGTTCTTC	CASRRRDGDEQFF	TRBJ2-1	.	TRBV5-1	many
TGCGCCAGCAGCTTGGATAGGGACAGGGGAGCTTTCTTT	CASSLDRDRGAFF	TRBJ1-1	TRBD1	TRBV5-1	few
TGTGCCAGCAGCCCCGGCGTAGGGCCGTATAGCAATCAGCCCCAGCATTTT	CASSPGVGPYSNQPQHF	TRBJ1-5	.	TRBV7-8	many
TGCAGCGTTGAGAGGGGGGTTAGCACAGATACGCAGTATTTT	CSVERGVSTDTQYF	TRBJ2-3	.	TRBV29-1	.
TGTGCCAGCAATGGGGGTCCGATATTGGGTAATGAGCAGTTCTTC	CASNGGPILGNEQFF	TRBJ2-1	.	TRBV9	.
TGTGCCAGCAGCCCATTCCAGCGTCAAGAGACCCAGTACTTC	CASSPFQRQETQYF	TRBJ2-5	.	TRBV7-6	.
TGCAGCGTTATGGCAGGGAACACCGGGGAGCTGTTTTTT	CSVMAGNTGELFF	TRBJ2-2	.	TRBV29-1	few
TGTGCCAGCAGCCAAGTCGGGCTAGCGAACACCGGGGAGCTGTTTTTT	CASSQVGLANTGELFF	TRBJ2-2	.	TRBV3-1	many
TGTGCCGGCAGCGCCCCAAAAGATGGCTACAATGAGCAGTTCTTC	CAGSAPKDGYNEQFF	TRBJ2-1	.	TRBV9	.
TGTGCCAGCAGAAACAGGGAGGGCACCGGGGAGCTGTTTTTT	CASRNREGTGELFF	TRBJ2-2	.	TRBV27	.
TGCGCCAGCAGTCCGAGGGTTGCCGGCGGGGAGCTGTTTTTT	CASSPRVAGGELFF	TRBJ2-2	.	TRBV5-1	many
TGTGCCACCCGCCCAGGACTAGCGGTTGTGGAGACCCAGTACTTC	CATRPGLAVVETQYF	TRBJ2-5	TRBD2	TRBV11-2	.
TGCGCCAGCAGGATGAAGGGGGAAGCTTTCTTT	CASRMKGEAFF	TRBJ1-1	.	TRBV4-1	.
TGTGCCAGCAGTCCAACGACAGGTCGAATGTTACAGCTGGAAGCTTTCTTT	CASSPTTGRMLQLEAFF	TRBJ1-1	.	TRBV27	few
TGTGCCAGCAGTTACTCGATGGACAGTTACTATGGCTACACCTTC	CASSYSMDSYYGYTF	TRBJ1-2	.	TRBV6-5	few
TGTGCCAGCAGAAGGGGCAGGAACACCGGGGAGCTGTTTTTT	CASRRGRNTGELFF	TRBJ2-2	.	TRBV6-1	many
TGTGCCAGCAGGGGGGGCCTCGGAAATTCACCCCTCCACTTT	CASRGGLGNSPLHF	TRBJ1-6	.	TRBV6-1	many
TGTGCCGCCTGTCCCACGTGGTCCACTAGCGGGGAGGAAACCTACAATGAGCAGTTCTTC	CAACPTWSTSGEETYNEQFF	TRBJ2-1	TRBD2	TRBV6-1	once
TGTGCCAGCAGTGAAGGGAAAGGAATCACTGAAGCTTTCTTT	CASSEGKGITEAFF	TRBJ1-1	.	TRBV6-1	.
TGCGCCAGCAGCACGGGACAGGGTGTGACGAGCACTGAAGCTTTCTTT	CASSTGQGVTSTEAFF	TRBJ1-1	TRBD1	TRBV5-1	.
TGCAGCGTGAGCTCCGGGACAGACTATGGCTACACCTTC	CSVSSGTDYGYTF	TRBJ1-2	TRBD1	TRBV29-1	many
TGTGCCAGCAGTTATAAGGGGAGTCGACTCTACGAGCAGTACTTC	CASSYKGSRLYEQYF	TRBJ2-7	.	TRBV6-1	few
TGTGCCAGCAGCCCAATCGCAGGGTCGAACACTGAAGCTTTCTTT	CASSPIAGSNTEAFF	TRBJ1-1	.	TRBV27	.
TGTGCCAGCAGCCGTCCCGGACAGCCCGCCTACGAGCAGTACTTC	CASSRPGQPAYEQYF	TRBJ2-7	.	TRBV5-8	.